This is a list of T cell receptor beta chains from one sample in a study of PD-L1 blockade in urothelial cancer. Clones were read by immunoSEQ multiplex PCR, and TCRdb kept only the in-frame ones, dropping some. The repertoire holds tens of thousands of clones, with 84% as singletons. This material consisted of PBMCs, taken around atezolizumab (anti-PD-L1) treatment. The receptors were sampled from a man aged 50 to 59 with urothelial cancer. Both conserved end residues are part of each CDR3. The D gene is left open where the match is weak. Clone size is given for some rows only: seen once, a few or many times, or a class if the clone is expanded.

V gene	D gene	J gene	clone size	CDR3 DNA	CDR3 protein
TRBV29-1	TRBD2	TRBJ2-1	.	TGCAGCGTTGACCCTAGCGGGGTTCGTAATGAGCAGTTCTTC	CSVDPSGVRNEQFF
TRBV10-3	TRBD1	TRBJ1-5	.	TGTGCCATCAGTGATGGGACAGGTTATCAGCCCCAGCATTTT	CAISDGTGYQPQHF
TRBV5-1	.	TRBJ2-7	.	TGCGCCAGCAGCTTAACAGGGAACTACGAGCAGTACTTC	CASSLTGNYEQYF
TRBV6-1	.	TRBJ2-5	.	TGTGCCAGCAGTGAAGGTGTAAAGAGCGGGGAGACCCAGTACTTC	CASSEGVKSGETQYF
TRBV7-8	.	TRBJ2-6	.	TGTGCCGCCCAAAGAAGGAGGGCTGGGGCCAACGTCCTGACTTTC	CAAQRRRAGANVLTF
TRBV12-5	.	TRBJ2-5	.	TGTGCTAGTGGTTTGACCTGGGAAAGGGGCACAGAGACCCAGTACTTC	CASGLTWERGTETQYF
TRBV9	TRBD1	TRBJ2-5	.	TGTGCCAGCAGCGTAGATCCGATAGGGACAGAGAAAGAGACCCAGTACTTC	CASSVDPIGTEKETQYF
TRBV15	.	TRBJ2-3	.	TGTGCCACCAGCAGAGGAGGTGGCAAGGCTGGGGATACGCAGTATTTT	CATSRGGGKAGDTQYF
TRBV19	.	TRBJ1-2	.	TGTGCCAGTAGTAAAGGAGTAGGACAGACGTATGGCTACACCTTC	CASSKGVGQTYGYTF
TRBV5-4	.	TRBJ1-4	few	TGTGCCAGCAGCCTGGGGGACTTATCAACTAATGAAAAACTGTTTTTT	CASSLGDLSTNEKLFF
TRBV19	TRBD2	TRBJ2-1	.	TGTGCCAGTAGCGTAGCGGGAGGTGGCTATGAGCAGTTCTTC	CASSVAGGGYEQFF
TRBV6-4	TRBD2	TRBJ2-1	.	TGTGCCAGCAGTGACGAGTTGGGACTAGCAACCCACAATGAGCAGTTCTTC	CASSDELGLATHNEQFF
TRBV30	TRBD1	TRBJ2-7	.	TGTGCCTGGAGTAAACCTCGACAGGGGGCTAATTACGAGCAGTACTTC	CAWSKPRQGANYEQYF
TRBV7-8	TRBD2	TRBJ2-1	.	TGTGCCAGCAGCCTAGGACGCTTTTCCGGACTAGCGGGACCTAGCTCCTACAATGAGCAGTTCTTC	CASSLGRFSGLAGPSSYNEQFF
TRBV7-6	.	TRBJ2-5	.	TGTGCCAGCAGCCCCTGGCTCAATCTAGGAGGGGAGACCCAGTACTTC	CASSPWLNLGGETQYF
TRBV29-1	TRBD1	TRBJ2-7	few	TGCAGCGTCCCGGGACAGGGAATATCGGGCTTCTACGAGCAGTACTTC	CSVPGQGISGFYEQYF
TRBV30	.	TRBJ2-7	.	TGTGCCTGGAGTATTAGGGTGGCAGGGGTCTACGAGCAGTACTTC	CAWSIRVAGVYEQYF
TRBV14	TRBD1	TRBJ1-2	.	TGTGCCAGCAGCCTTCTCGGAGGACAGGCTCCTTACACCTTC	CASSLLGGQAPYTF
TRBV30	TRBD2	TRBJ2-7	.	TGTGCCTGGAGCTCTAGCGGATACGAGCAGTACTTC	CAWSSSGYEQYF
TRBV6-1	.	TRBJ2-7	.	TGTGCCAGCAGCCTCGATAGATCCGGCTCCTACGAGCAGTACTTC	CASSLDRSGSYEQYF
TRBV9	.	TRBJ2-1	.	TGTGCCAGCAGCAAAGTAGCTGGAGAGACGGTGGACAATGAGCAGTTCTTC	CASSKVAGETVDNEQFF
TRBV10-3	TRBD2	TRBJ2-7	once	TGTGCCATCGGGCTAGCGGGGTCCTACGAGCAGTACTTC	CAIGLAGSYEQYF
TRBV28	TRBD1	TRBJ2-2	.	TGTGCCAGCCATCTGGGCCGACAGGGAAACACCGGGGAGCTGTTTTTT	CASHLGRQGNTGELFF
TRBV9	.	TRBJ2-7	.	TGTGCCAGCAGCGTAGGTGGTAGCGTCTACGAGCAGTACTTC	CASSVGGSVYEQYF
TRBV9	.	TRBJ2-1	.	TGTGCCAGCAGCGTAGAGCAGGGTCGGTACAATGAGCAGTTCTTC	CASSVEQGRYNEQFF
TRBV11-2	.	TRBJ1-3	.	TGTGCCAGCAGCCCCGGGAGCGCAGGAAACACCATATATTTT	CASSPGSAGNTIYF
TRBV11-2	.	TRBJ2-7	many	TGTGCCAGCACCCTAGCCCTAGATCCGGGGGAGCAGTACTTC	CASTLALDPGEQYF
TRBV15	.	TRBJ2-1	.	TGTGCCACCAGCAGAGTTGCCAGGGGAGATTTTAATGAGCAGTTCTTC	CATSRVARGDFNEQFF
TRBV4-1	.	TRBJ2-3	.	TGCGCCACAGGGGCGGTTGTCACAGATACGCAGTATTTT	CATGAVVTDTQYF
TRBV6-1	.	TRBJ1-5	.	TGTGCCAGCAGTGTAAGCTCTTCCAATCAGCCCCAGCATTTT	CASSVSSSNQPQHF
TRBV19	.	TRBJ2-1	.	TGTGCCAGTAGCCTCGGGACTTCTTTGGTTAATGAGCAGTTCTTC	CASSLGTSLVNEQFF
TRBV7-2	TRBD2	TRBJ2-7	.	TGTGCCAGCACCCCGGGACTAGCAAAATCCTACGAGCAGTACTTC	CASTPGLAKSYEQYF
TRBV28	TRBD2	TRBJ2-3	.	TGTGCCAGCGGGAGCGGGAACACAGATACGCAGTATTTT	CASGSGNTDTQYF
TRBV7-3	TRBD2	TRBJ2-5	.	TGTGCCAGCAGCCTAGCGGGGGCGGGGGAGACCCAGTACTTC	CASSLAGAGETQYF
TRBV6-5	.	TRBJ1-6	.	TGTGCCAGCAGTTTGGACAGATCCCATTCACCCCTCCACTTT	CASSLDRSHSPLHF
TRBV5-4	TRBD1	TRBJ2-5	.	TGTGCCAGCAGCTGGACAGGGACAAAAGAGACCCAGTACTTC	CASSWTGTKETQYF
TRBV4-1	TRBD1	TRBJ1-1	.	TGCGCCAGCAGCCATCCGGGACAGGGGTGGACTGAAGCTTTCTTT	CASSHPGQGWTEAFF
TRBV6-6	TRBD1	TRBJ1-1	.	TGTGCCAGCACCTACCCCGGGACAGGGGTCACTGAAGCTTTCTTT	CASTYPGTGVTEAFF
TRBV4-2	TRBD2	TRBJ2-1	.	TGTGCCAGCAGCCAAGATCGGCTAGCGGGGGGGGAGCAGTTCTTC	CASSQDRLAGGEQFF
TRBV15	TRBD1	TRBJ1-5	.	TGTGCCACCAGCTATACGACAGGGGGGCATCAGCCCCAGCATTTT	CATSYTTGGHQPQHF
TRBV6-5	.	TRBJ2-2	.	TGTGCCAGCAGTTCAGGGGGAGGCCGGGTTACCGGGGAGCTGTTTTTT	CASSSGGGRVTGELFF